The 8 T cell receptor beta chains below all came from one sample that was sequenced in a study of blood T cell repertoires in COVID-19. Only in-frame clones appear in the TCRdb table, and some are missing; sequencing was by immunoSEQ multiplex PCR. This sample has a few hundred thousand clones; about 80% occur once, and the top ten carry over 3%. Specimen: peripheral blood. The source of these receptors is a woman of 80 years or more with acute or convalescent COVID-19.

The chain links TRBV6-5 to TRBJ2-1; 10 positions agree with TRBD2. CDR1 MNHEY and CDR2 SVGAGI come from the germline V gene. The J segment lost 8 bases and the V segment lost 8 bases, leaving 12 bases of the junction unmatched. The CDR3 has 15 residues. The CDR3 bases are TGTGCCAGCGAAGCGGGAGGGGAGGGTCGTGATGAGCAGTTCTTC. It translates to CASEAGGEGRDEQFF.

The genes are TRBV7-3 and TRBJ1-1; 8 bases are shared with TRBD1. The germline CDR1 and CDR2 sequences are SGHTA and FQGTGA. The CDR3 length is 15 residues. Losses at the gene ends were 5 bases for V and 0 bases for J; bases not matched to a gene: 5. DNA for the CDR3: TGTGCCAGCAGCCTAGGACAGGGATTGAACACTGAAGCTTTCTTT. Translated: CASSLGQGLNTEAFF. Full variable domain (remainder filled in from reference TRBV7-3 and TRBJ1-1): GAGVSQTPSNKVTEKGKYVELRCDPISGHTALYWYRQSLGQGPEFLIYFQGTGAADDSGLPNDRFFAVRPEGSVSTLKIQRTERGDSAVYLCASSLGQGLNTEAFFGQGTRLTVV.

The CDR3, as DNA: TGTGCCAGCAGCTTAGGTATTGGACAGGACTTCACCGGGGAGCTGTTTTTT. It yields the protein CASSLGIGQDFTGELFF. This chain uses TRBV7-9 with TRBJ2-2; 7 bases map to TRBD1. CDR1 is SEHNR and CDR2 is FQNEAQ in the germline V gene (reference sequence). J gave up 4 bases and V 1 base, and 9 bases lay outside the gene matches. CDR3 length equals 17 residues.

For the CDR3, the DNA is TGCGCCAGCAGCCAAGCAGTAGCGGGAGGGCCCTACGAGCAGTACTTC. It is translated as CASSQAVAGGPYEQYF. V gene TRBV4-1 combines with J gene TRBJ2-7; 11 nucleotides agree with TRBD2. In germline, CDR1 is MGHRA, CDR2 YSYEKL. J lost 2 bases, V lost 1 base, and 4 bases had no gene match. This CDR3 is 16 amino acids long.

The chain carries TRBV7-8 and TRBJ2-7; 8 nucleotides agree with TRBD1. Germline V CDR1 and CDR2: SGHVS, FQNEAQ. CDR3 size: 13 residues. After removal of 5 bases from V and 6 bases from J, the junction contained 6 bases not matched to a gene. This CDR3 reads CASSTGQVSEQYF. The CDR3 coding sequence is TGTGCCAGCAGCACGGGACAGGTCAGCGAGCAGTACTTC.

This clone appeared many times. The J gene is TRBJ2-7, the V gene TRBV7-9; TRBD1 aligns across 7 bases. The trim removed 6 bases at V and 1 base at J, leaving 3 bases unmatched. Germline CDR1 and CDR2: SEHNR and FQNEAQ (reference sequence). The CDR3 has 13 residues. CDR3 in DNA: TGTGCCAGCAGGAAGACAGGGTCCTACGAGCAGTACTTC. It specifies CASRKTGSYEQYF.

The V and J genes are TRBV7-2 and TRBJ2-7; 8 bases line up with TRBD2. CDR1 SGHTA and CDR2 FQGNSA come from the germline V gene. This CDR3 is built from 14 residues. The V and J ends lost 6 bases and 3 bases, in that order; junction bases with no gene match: 7. CDR3 bases: TGTGCCAGCAGTGGAGCGAGCGGGAGCTACGAGCAGTACTTC. Its translation: CASSGASGSYEQYF.

Regarding this clone: The sample carries other DNA sequences with the same CDR3. The chain uses TRBV5-1 and TRBJ2-1, with 7 bases fitting TRBD2. The CDR3 is 13 residues long. Trimming cost V 4 bases and J 5 bases; bases outside gene matches: 3. Germline CDR1 is SGHRS and CDR2 is YFSETQ. In DNA form, the CDR3 reads TGCGCCAGCAGCAGGCTAGCGGACAATGAGCAGTTCTTC. Its translation: CASSRLADNEQFF.